Shown below are 16 T cell receptor beta chains from a single sample sequenced in a study of Ad26.COV2.S vaccination and SARS-CoV-2 variants. Generated by immunoSEQ multiplex PCR, the TCRdb table keeps only in-frame clones and is missing some. Of some 39,000 clones listed, 65% to 90% are singletons. Sample: peripheral blood, taken after recovery from COVID-19. All receptors derive from a human donor who had recovered from COVID-19.

This clone came up once. The rearrangement joins TRBV14 to TRBJ1-1; no clear D. This CDR3 contains 14 residues. Germline V CDR1 and CDR2: SGHDN, FVKESK. Trimming removed 5 bases at V and 8 bases at J, with 18 bases between. The CDR3 reads CASSSSRPGPEAFF. The CDR3 DNA reads TGTGCCAGCAGCTCCTCCAGGCCGGGCCCAGAAGCTTTCTTT.

The chain uses TRBV3-1 (or the pseudogene TRBV3-2) and TRBJ2-2, with TRBD2 matching 8 bases. Trimming took 8 bases from V and 5 from J; bases not matched to a gene: 7. Germline loops: CDR1 LGHDT, CDR2 YNNKEL (reference sequence). The CDR3 is made up of 14 amino acids. CDR3 nucleotide sequence: TGTGCCAGCGGACTAGCCGGAGGAACCGGGGAGCTGTTTTTT. Translation: CASGLAGGTGELFF.

The J gene is TRBJ2-7, the V gene TRBV19; D perhaps matches TRBD1 (5 bases). CDR1 is LNHDA and CDR2 is SQIVND in the germline V gene (reference sequence). The CDR3 loop spans 13 amino acids. V dropped 1 base and J dropped 3 bases, with 7 bases sitting between them. CDR3 nucleotide sequence: TGTGCCAGTAGTATAGGCAGGGACTACGAGCAGTACTTC. This translates into CASSIGRDYEQYF.

This chain links TRBV3-1 (or the pseudogene TRBV3-2) with TRBJ1-1; tentatively, D is TRBD1 (5 bases). V was clipped by 4 bases and J by 4 bases, with 22 bases between them. There are 17 residues in the CDR3. CDR1 is LGHDT and CDR2 is YNNKEL in the germline V gene (reference sequence). CDR3 sequence reads: CASSPFGGGIRITEAFF. CDR3 sequence (DNA): TGTGCCAGCAGCCCCTTCGGGGGGGGAATTAGGATCACTGAAGCTTTCTTT.

The chain has TRBV5-1 and TRBJ1-1, with D possibly matching TRBD1 (6 bases). The CDR3 spans 15 residues. Trimming took off 10 bases at V and 4 bases at J, with 23 bases between the two ends. Germline V CDR1 and CDR2: SGHRS, YFSETQ. CDR3 coding DNA: TGCGCCCGCGGGCCGGCGGGGGCCCAACGCACTGAAGCTTTCTTT. Translated: CARGPAGAQRTEAFF.

The V gene is TRBV7-9, the J gene TRBJ2-7, with D perhaps TRBD1 (5 bases). V was clipped by 4 bases and J by 4 bases, with 14 bases between them. This CDR3 has 14 residues. Germline values: CDR1 SEHNR, CDR2 FQNEAQ (reference sequence). CDR3 residues: CASSSSFREYEQYF. The CDR3 DNA sequence: TGTGCCAGCAGCTCCTCCTTCAGGGAATACGAGCAGTACTTC.

The chain has TRBV15 and TRBJ2-1; the D is unclear. The CDR3 has 19 amino acids. V was cut by 1 base and J by 7 bases, with 26 bases left in between. Germline loops: CDR1 LNHNV, CDR2 YYDKDF (reference sequence). The CDR3 sequence: CATSRVSYSAASRRNEQFF. In DNA, the CDR3 is TGTGCCACCAGCAGAGTCAGCTACTCGGCGGCGAGCCGCCGGAATGAGCAGTTCTTC.

This clone was detected once. The V call is TRBV30, the J call TRBJ2-5; the D gene is possibly TRBD2 (6 bases). CDR3 length equals 17 residues. Germline CDR1 and CDR2: GTSNPN and SVGIG (reference sequence). V lost 8 bases, J lost 3 bases, and 28 bases lay in between. The DNA for the CDR3 is TGTGCCCGGGCTGTCCATGGGCGGGGCCCGTACAAAGAGACCCAGTACTTC. This encodes CARAVHGRGPYKETQYF.

This clone appeared once. The chain uses TRBV5-1 and TRBJ1-6; D is unresolved. In germline, CDR1 is SGHRS, CDR2 YFSETQ. The ends were cut back, 3 bases at V and 8 bases at J, with 9 bases in the middle. The CDR3 has 13 amino acids. CDR3 sequence: CASSWKMDSPLHF. The CDR3 DNA is TGCGCCAGCAGCTGGAAGATGGATTCACCCCTCCACTTT.

This clone was detected many times. The rearrangement links TRBV6-1 to TRBJ2-3; D is uncertain. Germline V gives CDR1 MNHNS, CDR2 SASEGT. This CDR3 contains 14 residues. With 2 bases removed from V and 6 bases from J, the gap between germline ends came to 12 bases. The CDR3 protein is CASSERSPPDTQYF. In DNA, the CDR3 is TGTGCCAGCAGTGAAAGGTCCCCCCCCGATACGCAGTATTTT.

The genes are TRBV5-1 and TRBJ2-1; D is possibly TRBD1 or TRBD2 (7 bases each). CDR1 and CDR2 (germline): SGHRS, YFSETQ. V lost 4 bases and J 4 bases, leaving 18 bases between the germline ends. The CDR3 contains 16 residues. CDR3: CASSPRGGSIYNEQFF. The CDR3 bases are TGCGCCAGCAGCCCCAGGGGGGGCTCAATATACAATGAGCAGTTCTTC.

The rearrangement links TRBV7-8 to TRBJ1-5; 7 bases are a match to TRBD1. Germline CDR1 reads SGHVS; CDR2 reads FQNEAQ. CDR3 size: 15 residues. The ends lost 0 bases at V and 5 bases at J; junction bases unmatched: 4. The CDR3 reads CASSLAGTGDQPQHF. The CDR3 coding sequence is TGTGCCAGCAGCTTAGCGGGCACAGGGGATCAGCCCCAGCATTTT.

This sequence joins TRBV15 and TRBJ1-4, with D uncertain. In germline, CDR1 is LNHNV, CDR2 YYDKDF (reference sequence). V gave up 0 bases and J gave up 3 bases, with 11 bases separating them. The CDR3 consists of 16 residues. The CDR3 protein is CATSRDPAASNEKLFF. The CDR3 nucleotides read TGTGCCACCAGCAGAGATCCGGCAGCTTCTAATGAAAAACTGTTTTTT.

This chain connects TRBV6-5 to TRBJ1-1; D call uncertain. This CDR3 comprises 15 residues. Germline CDR1 MNHEY, CDR2 SVGAGI. Trimming stripped 0 bases from V and 5 bases from J, with 13 bases between. As DNA, the CDR3 is TGTGCCAGCAGTTACTCCCCAAATGTGGGGACTGAAGCTTTCTTT. Residues: CASSYSPNVGTEAFF.

The chain has TRBV28 and TRBJ1-5, with unresolved D. The CDR3 totals 14 residues. Germline loops: CDR1 MDHEN, CDR2 SYDVKM. Trimming shortened V by 1 base and J by 3 bases, and 7 bases separated the two germline ends. The CDR3, as DNA: TGTGCCAGCAGTTTATTGGATACCAATCAGCCCCAGCATTTT. It yields the protein CASSLLDTNQPQHF.

The V and J genes are TRBV4-1 and TRBJ1-5; 7 nucleotides align to TRBD1. This CDR3 spans 13 amino acids. Per the germline V gene, CDR1 is MGHRA and CDR2 is YSYEKL. V dropped 1 base and J dropped 6; count of bases not matched to a gene: 0. The DNA for the CDR3 is TGCGCCAGCAGCCAAGGGACAGGTCAGCCCCAGCATTTT. Amino acid sequence: CASSQGTGQPQHF.